These 21 T cell receptor beta chains came from one sample sequenced in a study of identifying expanded T cells in peripheral blood. TCRdb keeps only in-frame clones here, not all; method: immunoSEQ multiplex PCR. The repertoire holds around 70,000 clones, with under 90% as singletons. Sequenced material: blood. These receptors were collected from a person between 18 and 75 years old in good health.

The chain is built from TRBV11-2 and TRBJ1-6, with 9 positions matching TRBD1. The germline CDR1 and CDR2 sequences are SGHAT and FQNNGV. Germline trimming cut 2 bases from V and 9 bases from J; bases unmatched to any gene: 5. The length of the CDR3 is 15 residues. CDR3 protein: CASSLRTGESSPLHF. The CDR3 coding sequence is TGTGCCAGCAGCTTAAGGACAGGGGAGAGTTCACCCCTCCACTTT.

The chain recombines TRBV29-1 with TRBJ2-2, with 10 nucleotides matching TRBD2. This CDR3 is 17 amino acids long. In germline, CDR1 is SQVTM, CDR2 ANQGSEA. V was clipped by 1 base and J by 0 bases; unmatched bases: 5. Here the CDR3 reads CSVEGASGGTNTGELFF. CDR3 DNA: TGCAGCGTTGAAGGGGCTAGCGGGGGTACGAACACCGGGGAGCTGTTTTTT.

This clone appeared once. The V gene is TRBV4-1, the J gene TRBJ1-2; D possibly corresponds to TRBD1 (5 bases). The ends were cut back, 1 base at V and 3 bases at J, with 18 bases in the middle. Germline V gene lookup returns CDR1 MGHRA and CDR2 YSYEKL. The CDR3 is made up of 17 amino acids. The CDR3 bases are TGCGCCAGCAGCCAAGTTGCACTCGGGACGGGCCACTATGGCTACACCTTC. This gives the protein CASSQVALGTGHYGYTF.

The chain couples TRBV28 to TRBJ1-5; 8 bases fit TRBD1. The V and J ends lost 6 bases and 6 bases, in that order; junction bases with no gene match: 7. Germline-derived CDR1 and CDR2 are MDHEN and SYDVKM. The CDR3 length is 14 residues. Here the CDR3 reads CASSQGQVAQPQHF. CDR3 nucleotides: TGTGCCAGCAGCCAGGGACAGGTAGCTCAGCCCCAGCATTTT.

This clone was counted a single time. The gene calls are TRBV9 and TRBJ2-3, with TRBD2 matching 9 bases. Germline V gives CDR1 SGDLS, CDR2 YYNGEE. Trimming removed 0 bases from V and 5 bases from J; junction bases left unmatched: 10. This CDR3 is 17 amino acids long. CDR3 DNA sequence: TGTGCCAGCAGCGTAGCCTGGGGTAGCGGGAGTCAAGATACGCAGTATTTT. It encodes CASSVAWGSGSQDTQYF. Based on the CDR3 plus reference TRBV9 and TRBJ2-3, the full variable domain is DSGVTQTPKHLITATGQRVTLRCSPRSGDLSVYWYQQSLDQGLQFLIQYYNGEERAKGNILERFSAQQFPDLHSELNLSSLELGDSALYFCASSVAWGSGSQDTQYFGPGTRLTVL.

This chain uses TRBV11-2 with TRBJ2-6; TRBD1 matches 7 bases. CDR1 and CDR2 (germline): SGHAT, FQNNGV. This CDR3 has 17 residues. V shed 3 bases, J shed 0 bases, and the junction held 5 bases outside the gene matches. The CDR3: CASSFRPGGSGANVLTF. The CDR3 coding sequence is TGTGCCAGCAGCTTCAGACCAGGGGGCTCTGGGGCCAACGTCCTGACTTTC.

V usage is TRBV9 and J usage is TRBJ2-3, with D possibly TRBD1 on 5 matching bases. V dropped 4 bases and J dropped 2 bases, with 14 bases sitting between them. Germline V CDR1 and CDR2: SGDLS, YYNGEE. The CDR3 extends over 15 amino acids. The DNA of the CDR3 is TGTGCCAGCAGCATCCAGTGGGGCCCCACAGATACGCAGTATTTT. Its translation is CASSIQWGPTDTQYF.

The chain is built from TRBV6-1 and TRBJ1-1, with D hard to call. Germline CDR1 MNHNS, CDR2 SASEGT. V was trimmed by 1 base and J by 4 bases, leaving 13 bases between them. The CDR3 runs 15 residues. The DNA for the CDR3 is TGTGCCAGCAGTGAAGTCTCTCGTTCCGTCACTGAAGCTTTCTTT. Its translation: CASSEVSRSVTEAFF.

The genes are TRBV10-1 and TRBJ2-1; D uncertain. The germline CDR1 and CDR2 sequences are WNHNN and SYGVQD (reference sequence). The CDR3 sequence is 13 residues long. V was pared by 6 bases and J by 8 bases, with 14 bases between. CDR3 DNA sequence: TGCGCCAGCAGGGATACGTCCGGCGATGAGCAGTTCTTC. Translation gives CASRDTSGDEQFF.

This clone occurred a few times. V usage is TRBV15 and J usage is TRBJ2-5; 8 bases map to TRBD2. Germline-derived CDR1 and CDR2 are LNHNV and YYDKDF (reference sequence). V lost 5 bases to trimming and J lost 4 bases; unmatched junction nucleotides: 9. The CDR3 has 15 residues. The DNA of the CDR3 is TGTGCCACCAGCGGGGATCTTCTAGCGGGAGAGACCCAGTACTTC. This sequence encodes CATSGDLLAGETQYF.

The chain is built from TRBV7-9 and TRBJ2-5, with D unresolved. Germline V gene lookup returns CDR1 SEHNR and CDR2 FQNEAQ (reference sequence). Trimming cost V 7 bases and J 5 bases, with 14 bases left between them. The CDR3 loop spans 13 amino acids. CDR3 sequence reads: CASITVGVETQYF. The CDR3 nucleotides read TGTGCCAGCATCACTGTCGGAGTGGAGACCCAGTACTTC.

The chain recombines TRBV11-3 with TRBJ1-2; D unresolved. Germline V gene data show CDR1 as SGHNT and CDR2 as YENEEA. V was pared by 3 bases and J by 7 bases, with 12 bases between. The CDR3 spans 13 residues. The CDR3 loop reads CASSFPGVGGYTF. The CDR3 DNA follows: TGTGCCAGCAGCTTCCCGGGAGTAGGTGGCTACACCTTC.

V gene TRBV13 combines with J gene TRBJ1-4; D is unclear. The germline CDR1 and CDR2 sequences are PRHDT and FYEKMQ (reference sequence). The V and J ends lost 4 bases and 0 bases respectively, with 9 bases between them. This CDR3 has 15 residues. The CDR3 is CASSSRPATNEKLFF. CDR3 in DNA: TGTGCCAGCAGCTCCAGACCAGCAACTAATGAAAAACTGTTTTTT.

The chain links TRBV5-4 to TRBJ1-6; D call uncertain. Germline-derived CDR1 and CDR2 are SGHNT and YYREEE (reference sequence). The CDR3 sequence is 14 residues long. Trimming took off 0 bases at V and 9 bases at J, with 10 bases between the two ends. CDR3 sequence reads: CASSLGGVGSPLHF. The CDR3 region has the DNA TGTGCCAGCAGCTTGGGAGGAGTAGGTTCACCCCTCCACTTT.

This clone was detected once. The chain recombines TRBV28 with TRBJ1-1; 9 bases map to TRBD1. Per the germline V gene, CDR1 is MDHEN and CDR2 is SYDVKM. V gave up 5 bases and J gave up 3 bases; unmatched junction bases: 4. The CDR3 has 14 residues. The CDR3 reads CASSRDRAYTEAFF. For the CDR3, the DNA is TGTGCCAGCAGTCGGGACAGGGCCTACACTGAAGCTTTCTTT. Supplemented by reference TRBV28 and TRBJ1-1, the full variable domain reads DVKVTQSSRYLVKRTGEKVFLECVQDMDHENMFWYRQDPGLGLRLIYFSYDVKMKEKGDIPEGYSVSREKKERFSLILESASTNQTSMYLCASSRDRAYTEAFFGQGTRLTVV.

The V call is TRBV5-6, the J call TRBJ1-1; D remains unclear. Germline values: CDR1 SGHDT, CDR2 YYEEEE. V gave up 4 bases and J gave up 1 base, with 11 bases separating them. The CDR3 covers 14 residues. CDR3 sequence: CASSLYTQNTEAFF. The CDR3 DNA sequence: TGTGCCAGCAGCCTGTACACCCAGAACACTGAAGCTTTCTTT.

The genes are TRBV4-2 and TRBJ2-3, with D possibly TRBD2 on 6 matching bases. This CDR3 has 16 residues. From germline, CDR1 is LGHNA and CDR2 YNFKEQ. Deletions cut 1 base from V and 0 bases from J, with 11 bases between. Here the CDR3 reads CASSQAGSGSTDTQYF. The CDR3 nucleotides read TGTGCCAGCAGCCAAGCGGGTAGCGGAAGCACAGATACGCAGTATTTT.

Here the CDR3 reads CASSVVGSGANVLTF. The CDR3 DNA reads as TGTGCCAGCAGCGTAGTGGGCTCTGGGGCCAACGTCCTGACTTTC. This chain links TRBV9 with TRBJ2-6; D not resolved. Looked up from germline, CDR1 is SGDLS and CDR2 is YYNGEE. This CDR3 has 15 amino acids. Trimming took off 0 bases at V and 0 bases at J, with 4 bases between the two ends.

The chain uses TRBV4-3 and TRBJ2-3; D call uncertain. The CDR3 runs 16 residues. Between the trimmed V and J ends, which lost 0 bases and 1 base, there was a span of 11 bases. The germline CDR1 and CDR2 sequences are LGHNA and YSLEER. Written as DNA, the CDR3 is TGCGCCAGCAGCCAAGATATCGGGCGGCGCACAGATACGCAGTATTTT. This translates into CASSQDIGRRTDTQYF.

The V call is TRBV5-4, the J call TRBJ2-7; D gene uncertain. The V and J ends lost 2 bases and 7 bases respectively, with 13 bases between them. The CDR3 spans 13 residues. CDR1 SGHNT and CDR2 YYREEE come from the germline V gene (reference sequence). CDR3 sequence: CASSFPNGREQYF. Written as DNA, the CDR3 is TGTGCCAGCAGCTTTCCCAACGGTCGGGAGCAGTACTTC.

The CDR3 sequence is CASSPGPRGAYEQYF. CDR3 nucleotides: TGTGCCAGCAGCCCGGGACCCAGGGGAGCCTACGAGCAGTACTTC. The chain combines TRBV5-5 with TRBJ2-7, with D tentatively TRBD1 (6 bases). The germline CDR1 and CDR2 sequences are SGHKS and YYEKEE (reference sequence). V dropped 4 bases and J dropped 2 bases, with 16 bases sitting between them. CDR3 size: 15 residues.